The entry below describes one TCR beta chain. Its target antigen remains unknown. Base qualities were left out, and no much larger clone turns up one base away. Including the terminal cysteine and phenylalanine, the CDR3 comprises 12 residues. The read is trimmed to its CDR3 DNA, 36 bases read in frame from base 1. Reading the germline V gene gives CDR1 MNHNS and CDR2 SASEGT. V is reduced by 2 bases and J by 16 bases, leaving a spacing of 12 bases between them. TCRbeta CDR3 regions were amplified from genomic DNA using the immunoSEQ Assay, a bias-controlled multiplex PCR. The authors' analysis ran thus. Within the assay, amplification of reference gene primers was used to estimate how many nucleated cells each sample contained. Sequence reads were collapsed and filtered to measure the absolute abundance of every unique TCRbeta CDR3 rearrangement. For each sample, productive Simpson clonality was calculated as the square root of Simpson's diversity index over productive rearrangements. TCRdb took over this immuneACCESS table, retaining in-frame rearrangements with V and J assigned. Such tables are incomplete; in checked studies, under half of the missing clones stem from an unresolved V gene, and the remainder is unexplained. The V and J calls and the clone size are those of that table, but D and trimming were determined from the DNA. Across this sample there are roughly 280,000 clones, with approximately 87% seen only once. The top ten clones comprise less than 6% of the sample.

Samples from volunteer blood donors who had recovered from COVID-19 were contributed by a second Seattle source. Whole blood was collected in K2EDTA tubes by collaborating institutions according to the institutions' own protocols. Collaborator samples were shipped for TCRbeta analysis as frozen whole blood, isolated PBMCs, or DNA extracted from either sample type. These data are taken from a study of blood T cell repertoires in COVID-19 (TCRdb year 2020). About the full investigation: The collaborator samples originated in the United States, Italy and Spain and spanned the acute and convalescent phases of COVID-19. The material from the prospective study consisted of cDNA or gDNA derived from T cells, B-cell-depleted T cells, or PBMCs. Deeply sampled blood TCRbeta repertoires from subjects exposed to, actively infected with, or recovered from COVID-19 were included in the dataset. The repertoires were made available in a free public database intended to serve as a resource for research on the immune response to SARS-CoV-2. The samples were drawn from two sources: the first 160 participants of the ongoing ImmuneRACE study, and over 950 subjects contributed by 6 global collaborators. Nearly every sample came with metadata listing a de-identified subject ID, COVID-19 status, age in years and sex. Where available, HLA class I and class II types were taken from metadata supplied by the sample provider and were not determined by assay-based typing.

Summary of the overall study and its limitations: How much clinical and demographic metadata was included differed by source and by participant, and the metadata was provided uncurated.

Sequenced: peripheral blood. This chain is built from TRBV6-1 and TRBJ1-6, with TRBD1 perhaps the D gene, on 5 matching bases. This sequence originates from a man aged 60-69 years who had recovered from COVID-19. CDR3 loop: CASSELQGQLHF. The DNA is TGTGCCAGCAGTGAATTGCAGGGCCAACTCCACTTT.